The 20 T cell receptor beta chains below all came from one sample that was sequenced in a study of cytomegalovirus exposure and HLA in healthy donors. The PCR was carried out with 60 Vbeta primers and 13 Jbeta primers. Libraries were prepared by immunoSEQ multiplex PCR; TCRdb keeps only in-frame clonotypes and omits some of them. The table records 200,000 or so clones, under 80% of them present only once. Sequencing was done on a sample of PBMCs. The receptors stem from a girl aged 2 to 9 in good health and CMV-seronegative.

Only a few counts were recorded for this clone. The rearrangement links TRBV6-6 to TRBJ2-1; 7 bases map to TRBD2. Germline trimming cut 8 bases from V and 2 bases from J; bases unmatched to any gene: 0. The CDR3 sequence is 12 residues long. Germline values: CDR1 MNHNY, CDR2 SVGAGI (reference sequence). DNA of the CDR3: TGTGCCAGCGGGGGGGCCTACAATGAGCAGTTCTTC. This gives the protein CASGGAYNEQFF.

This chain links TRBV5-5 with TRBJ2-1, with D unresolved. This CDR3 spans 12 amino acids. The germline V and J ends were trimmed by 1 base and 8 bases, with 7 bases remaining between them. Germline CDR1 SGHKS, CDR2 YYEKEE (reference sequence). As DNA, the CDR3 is TGTGCCAGCAGCTTGTATCCCCATGAGCAGTTCTTC. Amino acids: CASSLYPHEQFF.

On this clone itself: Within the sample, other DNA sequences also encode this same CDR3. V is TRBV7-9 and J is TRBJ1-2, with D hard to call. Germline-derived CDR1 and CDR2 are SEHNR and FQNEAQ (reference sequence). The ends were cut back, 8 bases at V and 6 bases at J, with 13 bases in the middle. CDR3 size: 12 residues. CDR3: CASSLPGDGYTF. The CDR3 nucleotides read TGTGCCAGCTCCCTTCCCGGAGATGGCTACACCTTC.

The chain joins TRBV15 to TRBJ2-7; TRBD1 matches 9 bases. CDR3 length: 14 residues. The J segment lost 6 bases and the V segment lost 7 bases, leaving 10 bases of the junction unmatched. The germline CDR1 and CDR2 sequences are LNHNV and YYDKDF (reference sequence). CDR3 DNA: TGTGCCACCAAGTTGGACAGGGGAGTAGGCGAGCAGTACTTC. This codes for CATKLDRGVGEQYF.

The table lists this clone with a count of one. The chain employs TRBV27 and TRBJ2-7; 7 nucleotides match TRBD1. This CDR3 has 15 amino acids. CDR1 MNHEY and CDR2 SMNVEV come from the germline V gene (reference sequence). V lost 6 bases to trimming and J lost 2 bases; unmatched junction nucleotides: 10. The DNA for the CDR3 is TGTGCCAGCAGCCCATCACGGACAGGAGCCTACGAGCAGTACTTC. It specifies CASSPSRTGAYEQYF.

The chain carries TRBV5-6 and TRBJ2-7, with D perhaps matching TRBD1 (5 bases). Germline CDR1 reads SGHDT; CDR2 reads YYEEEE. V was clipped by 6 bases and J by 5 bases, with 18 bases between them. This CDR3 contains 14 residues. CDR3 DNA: TGTGCCAGCAACCCCGCCAGGGTCAGGAACGAGCAGTACTTC. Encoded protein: CASNPARVRNEQYF.

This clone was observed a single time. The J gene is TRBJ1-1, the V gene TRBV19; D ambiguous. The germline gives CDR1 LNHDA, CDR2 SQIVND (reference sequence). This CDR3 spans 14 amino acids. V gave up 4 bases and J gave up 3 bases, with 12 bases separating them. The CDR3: CASSSWARDTEAFF. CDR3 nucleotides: TGTGCCAGTAGTAGCTGGGCGAGGGACACTGAAGCTTTCTTT.

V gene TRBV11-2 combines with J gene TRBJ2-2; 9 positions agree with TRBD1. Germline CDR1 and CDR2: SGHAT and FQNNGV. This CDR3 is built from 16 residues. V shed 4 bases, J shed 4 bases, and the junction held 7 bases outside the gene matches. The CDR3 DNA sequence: TGTGCCAGCAGCTCCACAGGGGGCGGTGCCACCGGGGAGCTGTTTTTT. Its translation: CASSSTGGGATGELFF.

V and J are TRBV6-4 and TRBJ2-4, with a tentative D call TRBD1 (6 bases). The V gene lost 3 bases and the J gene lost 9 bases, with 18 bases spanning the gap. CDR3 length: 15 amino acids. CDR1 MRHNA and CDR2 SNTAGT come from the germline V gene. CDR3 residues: CASSEGGFRGSIQYF. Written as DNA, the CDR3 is TGTGCCAGCAGTGAAGGGGGTTTCAGGGGAAGCATTCAGTACTTC.

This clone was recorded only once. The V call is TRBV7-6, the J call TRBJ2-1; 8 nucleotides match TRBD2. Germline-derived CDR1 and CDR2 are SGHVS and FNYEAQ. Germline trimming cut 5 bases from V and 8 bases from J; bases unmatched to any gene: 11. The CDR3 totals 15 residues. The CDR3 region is CASSLPGLGRHEQFF. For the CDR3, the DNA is TGTGCCAGCAGCCTCCCGGGACTAGGTCGACATGAGCAGTTCTTC.

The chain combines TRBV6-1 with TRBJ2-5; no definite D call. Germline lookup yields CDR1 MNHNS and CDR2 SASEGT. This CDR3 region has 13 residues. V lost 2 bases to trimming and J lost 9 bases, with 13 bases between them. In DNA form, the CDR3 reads TGTGCCAGCAGTGAAAACACCCGATCGCCCCAGTACTTC. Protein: CASSENTRSPQYF.

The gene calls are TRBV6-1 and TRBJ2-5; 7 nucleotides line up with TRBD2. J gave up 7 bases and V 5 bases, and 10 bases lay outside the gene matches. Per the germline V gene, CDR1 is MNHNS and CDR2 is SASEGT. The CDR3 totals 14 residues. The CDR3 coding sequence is TGTGCCAGCAGTTCCCGGGGGGTAGGGGCGACCCAGTACTTC. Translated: CASSSRGVGATQYF.

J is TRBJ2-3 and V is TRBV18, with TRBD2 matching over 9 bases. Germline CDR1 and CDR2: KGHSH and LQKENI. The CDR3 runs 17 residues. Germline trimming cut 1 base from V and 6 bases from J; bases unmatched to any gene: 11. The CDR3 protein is CASSPRQSGGPPDTQYF. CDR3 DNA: TGTGCCAGCTCACCACGTCAAAGCGGGGGGCCCCCGGATACGCAGTATTTT.

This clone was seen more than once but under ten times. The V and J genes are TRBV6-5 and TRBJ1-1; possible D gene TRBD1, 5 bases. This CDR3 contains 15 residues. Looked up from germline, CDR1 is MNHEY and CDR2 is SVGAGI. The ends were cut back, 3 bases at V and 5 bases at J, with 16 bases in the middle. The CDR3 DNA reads TGTGCCAGCAGTTATTGGCAAGCGGGACGGACTGAAGCTTTCTTT. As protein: CASSYWQAGRTEAFF.

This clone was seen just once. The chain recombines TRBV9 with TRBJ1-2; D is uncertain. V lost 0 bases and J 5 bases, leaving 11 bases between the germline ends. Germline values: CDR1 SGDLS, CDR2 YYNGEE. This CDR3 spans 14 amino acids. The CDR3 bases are TGTGCCAGCAGCGTAGGGCGAACAGTGTATGGCTACACCTTC. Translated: CASSVGRTVYGYTF.

This chain's CDR3 is CASRGDNSPLHF. The CDR3 DNA reads as TGCGCCAGCCGGGGAGATAATTCACCCCTCCACTTT. The chain carries TRBV10-2 and TRBJ1-6; D is unclear. Germline CDR1 reads WSHSY; CDR2 reads SAAADI. CDR3 length: 12 amino acids. The V end lost 8 bases, the J end lost 5 bases, and 7 bases lay between the germline ends.

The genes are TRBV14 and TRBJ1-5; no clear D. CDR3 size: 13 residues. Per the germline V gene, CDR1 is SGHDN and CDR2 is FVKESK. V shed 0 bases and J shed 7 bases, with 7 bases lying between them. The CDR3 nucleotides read TGTGCCAGCAGCCAAGAAGCTTGGCAGCCCCAGCATTTT. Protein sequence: CASSQEAWQPQHF.

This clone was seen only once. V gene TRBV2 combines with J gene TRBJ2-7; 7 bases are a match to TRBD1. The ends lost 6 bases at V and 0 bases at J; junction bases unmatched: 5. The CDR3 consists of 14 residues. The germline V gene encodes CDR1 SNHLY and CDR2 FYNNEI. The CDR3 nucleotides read TGTGCCAGCAGCGGACAGGCCAGCTCCTACGAGCAGTACTTC. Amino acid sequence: CASSGQASSYEQYF.

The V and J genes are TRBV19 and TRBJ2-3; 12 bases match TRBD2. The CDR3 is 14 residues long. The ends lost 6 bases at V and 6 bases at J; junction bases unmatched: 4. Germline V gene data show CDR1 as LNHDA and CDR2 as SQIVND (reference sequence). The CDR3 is CASSRTSGEDTQYF. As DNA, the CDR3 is TGTGCCAGTAGCAGGACTAGCGGGGAGGATACGCAGTATTTT.

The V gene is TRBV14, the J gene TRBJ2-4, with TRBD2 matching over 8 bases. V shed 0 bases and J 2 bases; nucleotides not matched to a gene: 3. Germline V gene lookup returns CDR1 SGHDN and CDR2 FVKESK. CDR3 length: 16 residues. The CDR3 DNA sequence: TGTGCCAGCAGCCAAGAAACGGGAGGGCCCAAAAACATTCAGTACTTC. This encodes CASSQETGGPKNIQYF. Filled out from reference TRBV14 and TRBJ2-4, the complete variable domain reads EAGVTQFPSHSVIEKGQTVTLRCDPISGHDNLYWYRRVMGKEIKFLLHFVKESKQDESGMPNNRFLAERTGGTYSTLKVQPAELEDSGVYFCASSQETGGPKNIQYFGAGTRLSVL.